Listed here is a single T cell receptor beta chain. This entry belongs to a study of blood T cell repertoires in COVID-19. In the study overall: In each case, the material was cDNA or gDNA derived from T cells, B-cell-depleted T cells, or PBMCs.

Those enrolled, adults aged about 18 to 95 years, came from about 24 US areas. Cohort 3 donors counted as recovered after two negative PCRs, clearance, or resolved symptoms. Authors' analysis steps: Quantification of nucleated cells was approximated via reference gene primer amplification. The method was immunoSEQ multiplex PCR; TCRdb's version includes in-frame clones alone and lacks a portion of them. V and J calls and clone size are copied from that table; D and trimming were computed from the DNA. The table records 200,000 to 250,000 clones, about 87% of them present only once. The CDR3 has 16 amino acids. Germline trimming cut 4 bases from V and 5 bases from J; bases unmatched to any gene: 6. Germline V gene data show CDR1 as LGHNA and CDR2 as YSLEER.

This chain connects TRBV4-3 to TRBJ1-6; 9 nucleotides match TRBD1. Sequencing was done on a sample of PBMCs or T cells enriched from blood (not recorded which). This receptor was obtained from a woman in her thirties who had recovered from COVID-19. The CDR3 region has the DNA TGCGCCAGCAGCCCTCATCGGACAGGGGATAATTCACCCCTCCACTTT. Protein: CASSPHRTGDNSPLHF.